Listed here are 25 T cell receptor beta chains from one sample, sequenced in a study of T-cell memory formation after mild COVID-19. TCRdb passed the 5' RACE reads through MiXCR, listing each CDR3 protein once. The sample lists 350,000 to 500,000 distinct CDR3 sequences, around 22% seen once, with about 12% in the top ten. The source material was PBMCs or a T cell subset sorted from them (not recorded which). Receptors were obtained from an adult woman who had mild COVID-19 (a few samples of this study predate the infection). Cell type and time point are not known.

This sequence joins TRBV12-3 or TRBV12-4 and TRBJ1-2; tentative D call: TRBD1 (6 bases). This CDR3 contains 13 residues. Trimming shortened V by 6 bases and J by 2 bases, and 10 bases separated the two germline ends. The CDR3 reads CASSRTVNYGYTF. The CDR3 nucleotides are TGTGCCAGCAGCCGGACAGTGAACTATGGCTACACCTTC.

In its sample, this clonotype was seen a few times. The chain joins TRBV5-1 to TRBJ2-1; 11 bases agree with TRBD2. The CDR3 contains 16 residues. The junction had 6 bases not matched to a gene; V was cut back by 3 bases and J by 4 bases. CDR1 and CDR2 (germline): SGHRS, YFSETQ. DNA for the CDR3: TGCGCCAGCAGCTACATAGCGGGAGGGGTTTACAATGAGCAGTTCTTC. This translates into CASSYIAGGVYNEQFF. Drawing the rest from reference TRBV5-1 and TRBJ2-1, the complete variable domain is KAGVTQTPRYLIKTRGQQVTLSCSPISGHRSVSWYQQTPGQGLQFLFEYFSETQRNKGNFPGRFSGRQFSNSRSEMNVSTLELGDSALYLCASSYIAGGVYNEQFFGPGTRLTVL.

This clonotype was seen more than once but under ten times. The chain carries TRBV7-9 and TRBJ2-7; D perhaps matches TRBD1 (5 bases). Germline CDR1 and CDR2: SEHNR and FQNEAQ (reference sequence). The CDR3 consists of 16 residues. Trimming stripped 0 bases from V and 1 base from J, with 13 bases between. The CDR3 DNA is TGTGCCAGCAGCTTAGCAGATTACAGGAAATCCTACGAGCAGTACTTC. It encodes CASSLADYRKSYEQYF.

The J gene is TRBJ2-3, the V gene TRBV12-3 or TRBV12-4, with D uncertain. The V and J ends lost 6 bases and 2 bases respectively, with 15 bases between them. The CDR3 runs 15 residues. CDR3 sequence reads: CASRPNLGDTDTQYF. In DNA form, the CDR3 reads TGTGCCAGCAGGCCTAACCTAGGCGACACAGATACGCAGTATTTT.

In its sample, this clonotype was seen a few times. The chain uses TRBV18 and TRBJ2-1; D might be TRBD1 (5 bases). The V gene's germline CDR1 is KGHSH and CDR2 LQKENI. The CDR3 loop spans 15 amino acids. Trimming left V 4 bases short and J 0 bases short, with 10 bases between. Here the CDR3 DNA reads TGTGCCAGCTCACTAGGGGTAGACTCCTACAATGAGCAGTTCTTC. Its translation: CASSLGVDSYNEQFF. The entire variable domain, with the rest obtained from reference TRBV18 and TRBJ2-1, is as follows: NAGVMQNPRHLVRRRGQEARLRCSPMKGHSHVYWYRQLPEEGLKFMVYLQKENIIDESGMPKERFSAEFPKEGPSILRIQQVVRGDSAAYFCASSLGVDSYNEQFFGPGTRLTVL.

The chain is built from TRBV7-8 and TRBJ2-7; TRBD1 might be the D (6 bases). Germline-derived CDR1 and CDR2 are SGHVS and FQNEAQ. The V end was cut by 6 bases, the J end by 2 bases, with 8 bases between. The CDR3 spans 12 residues. The CDR3 reads CASRDSPYEQYF. CDR3 in DNA: TGTGCCAGCAGGGACAGTCCCTACGAGCAGTACTTC.

The chain uses TRBV19 and TRBJ2-5, with a tentative D call TRBD1 (6 bases). This CDR3 comprises 13 residues. The V and J ends lost 5 bases and 4 bases respectively, with 11 bases between them. CDR1 is LNHDA, CDR2 SQIVND, per germline (reference sequence). The CDR3, as DNA: TGTGCCAGTAGTTACAGGGTACGAGAGACCCAGTACTTC. Protein product: CASSYRVRETQYF.

The chain is built from TRBV20-1 and TRBJ1-2, with 7 bases aligning to TRBD1. CDR1 and CDR2 (germline): DFQATT, SNEGSKA (reference sequence). This CDR3 contains 16 residues. The V segment lost 3 bases and the J segment 7 bases; nucleotides outside the gene matches: 17. The CDR3 DNA reads TGCAGTGCTAGTTCGGCCCACCAGGGTTGGACAGGTGGCTACACCTTC. It specifies CSASSAHQGWTGGYTF.

The chain is built from TRBV20-1 and TRBJ2-1; 10 bases are a match to TRBD2. The CDR3 extends over 15 amino acids. Germline V gene sequence: CDR1 DFQATT, CDR2 SNEGSKA (reference sequence). The ends lost 2 bases at V and 4 bases at J; junction bases unmatched: 5. This chain's CDR3 is CSARKTSGEYNEQFF. DNA of the CDR3: TGCAGTGCTAGAAAAACTAGCGGGGAGTACAATGAGCAGTTCTTC.

This clonotype was counted only a few times. The gene calls are TRBV12-3 or TRBV12-4 and TRBJ2-5, with TRBD1 as a possible D gene (6 bases). This CDR3 region has 15 residues. V lost 7 bases and J lost 1, with 16 bases in between. The CDR3 is CASTSIGTTQETQYF. DNA for the CDR3: TGTGCCAGCACTTCCATAGGGACAACCCAAGAGACCCAGTACTTC.

A few counts support this clonotype. This chain connects TRBV6-5 to TRBJ1-1; D is undetermined. The length of the CDR3 is 11 residues. The V end lost 1 base, the J end lost 10 bases, and 7 bases lay between the germline ends. Germline V gives CDR1 MNHEY, CDR2 SVGAGI. CDR3 sequence (DNA): TGTGCCAGCAGTTACTGGGGTGGAGCTTTCTTT. Translating it yields CASSYWGGAFF.

This clonotype has a handful of counts. The chain carries TRBV5-6 and TRBJ1-4, with D unclear. V lost 3 bases and J 0 bases, leaving 9 bases between the germline ends. In germline, CDR1 is SGHDT, CDR2 YYEEEE. The CDR3 is made up of 15 amino acids. CDR3 sequence reads: CASSSYISTNEKLFF. Written as DNA, the CDR3 is TGTGCCAGCAGCTCGTACATATCAACTAATGAAAAACTGTTTTTT.

In this sample, this clonotype turned up a few times. V is TRBV10-3 and J is TRBJ2-5; the D gene could be TRBD1 or TRBD2 (6 bases each). Germline CDR1 ENHRY, CDR2 SYGVKD. The CDR3 has 15 amino acids. Trimming pared 10 bases from V and 5 bases from J, leaving 23 bases between. The CDR3 loop reads CATGDTIIGGETQYF. In DNA form, the CDR3 reads TGTGCCACCGGGGACACAATCATAGGAGGGGAGACCCAGTACTTC.

This rearrangement joins TRBV5-1 to TRBJ1-1; D might be TRBD1 (6 bases). The CDR3 loop spans 15 amino acids. Germline V gene sequence: CDR1 SGHRS, CDR2 YFSETQ. Trimming removed 0 bases from V and 1 base from J, with 10 bases in between. The CDR3 region has the DNA TGCGCCAGCAGCTTGGAGGGGACACCGAACACTGAAGCTTTCTTT. It yields the protein CASSLEGTPNTEAFF.

The V call is TRBV11-1, the J call TRBJ2-5, with unresolved D. CDR1 SGHAT and CDR2 FQDESV come from the germline V gene (reference sequence). The V end lost 4 bases, the J end lost 4 bases, and 10 bases lay between the germline ends. The CDR3 is made up of 13 amino acids. The CDR3 loop reads CASSSHVRETQYF. In DNA, the CDR3 is TGTGCCAGCAGCTCTCACGTTCGAGAGACCCAGTACTTC.

In its sample, this clonotype was seen many times. The J gene is TRBJ2-6, the V gene TRBV11-2; D assignment may be TRBD1 or TRBD2 (6 bases each). Germline CDR1 is SGHAT and CDR2 is FQNNGV. V was cut by 1 base and J by 7 bases, with 14 bases left in between. This CDR3 is built from 16 residues. This CDR3 is CASSLVPGAEANVLTF. The DNA for the CDR3 is TGTGCCAGCAGCTTAGTCCCGGGGGCTGAAGCCAACGTCCTGACTTTC.

V is TRBV30 and J is TRBJ2-3; 11 nucleotides match TRBD2. This CDR3 contains 16 residues. Germline V gene sequence: CDR1 GTSNPN, CDR2 SVGIG (reference sequence). V trimming: 0 bases; J trimming: 6 bases; junction bases outside the gene matches: 8. The CDR3 loop is CAWSVGTSGKTDTQYF. The CDR3 DNA reads as TGTGCCTGGAGTGTCGGGACTAGCGGAAAAACCGATACGCAGTATTTT. Using reference TRBV30 and TRBJ2-3 for the parts outside the CDR3, the full variable domain is SQTIHQWPATLVQPVGSPLSLECTVEGTSNPNLYWYRQAAGRGLQLLFYSVGIGQISSEVPQNLSASRPQDRQFILSSKKLLLSDSGFYLCAWSVGTSGKTDTQYFGPGTRLTVL.

This clonotype has a handful of counts. The V call is TRBV27, the J call TRBJ1-2, with D maybe TRBD1 (6 bases). Germline lookup yields CDR1 MNHEY and CDR2 SMNVEV (reference sequence). V was trimmed by 4 bases and J by 2 bases, leaving 11 bases between them. The CDR3 has 14 amino acids. The CDR3 sequence: CASSYTGTNYGYTF. The CDR3 DNA is TGTGCCAGCAGTTACACAGGGACCAACTATGGCTACACCTTC.

This clonotype has ten or more counts. The chain uses TRBV6-5 and TRBJ2-1; TRBD2 aligns across 9 bases. Trimming at V came to 0 bases and at J to 4 bases, leaving 7 bases not matched to a gene. Per germline, CDR1 MNHEY and CDR2 SVGAGI. The CDR3 has 17 amino acids. The CDR3 coding sequence is TGTGCCAGCAGTTACTCGACGACTAGCGGAAAATACAATGAGCAGTTCTTC. Translation gives CASSYSTTSGKYNEQFF.

This clonotype showed up just a few times. This chain connects TRBV25-1 to TRBJ2-1; tentatively, D is TRBD2 (5 bases). Trimming pared 7 bases from V and 5 bases from J, leaving 12 bases between. The germline V gene encodes CDR1 MGHDK and CDR2 SYGVNS. CDR3 length equals 13 residues. The chain's CDR3 is CASTTKRHNEQFF. CDR3 sequence (DNA): TGTGCCAGCACTACAAAGCGGCACAATGAGCAGTTCTTC.

The V and J genes are TRBV21-1 and TRBJ2-5; the D call in the table, TRBD2, was not verified against the DNA. TRBV21-1 is labeled a pseudogene. This CDR3 has 15 amino acids. The CDR3 sequence is CASSKRGTSGETQYF. In nucleotides, the CDR3 is TGTGCCAGCAGCAAACGAGGGACCAGCGGGGAGACCCAGTACTTC.

This clonotype was seen a few times. The chain employs TRBV7-9 and TRBJ2-2; D could derive from TRBD1 or TRBD2 (5 bases each). Germline-derived CDR1 and CDR2 are SEHNR and FQNEAQ (reference sequence). CDR3 length: 17 residues. V was trimmed by 8 bases and J by 5 bases, leaving 24 bases between them. The chain's CDR3 is CASGQGALGKQTGELFF. The CDR3, as DNA: TGTGCCAGCGGCCAGGGAGCGTTAGGGAAACAGACCGGGGAGCTGTTTTTT.

This clonotype was counted many times. This chain uses TRBV18 with TRBJ2-7; 9 bases line up with TRBD1. This CDR3 is built from 15 residues. CDR1 is KGHSH, CDR2 LQKENI, per germline. With 8 bases clipped from V and 1 base from J, the junction kept 9 bases outside the gene matches. CDR3 DNA sequence: TGTGCCAGCAGCCAAGGACAGGGGTCATCCTACGAGCAGTACTTC. Translation gives CASSQGQGSSYEQYF.

This chain joins TRBV4-2 and TRBJ2-3, with unresolved D. The germline V gene encodes CDR1 LGHNA and CDR2 YNFKEQ. Trimming shortened V by 4 bases and J by 6 bases, and 14 bases separated the two germline ends. The CDR3 is 14 amino acids. In DNA, the CDR3 is TGTGCCAGCAGCCGGTACCGAGCCTCCGATACGCAGTATTTT. This codes for CASSRYRASDTQYF.

Concerning this clonotype: Germline and junction disagree at one end, which may indicate a read error. The chain employs TRBV7-7 and TRBJ2-1, with 11 nucleotides matching TRBD2. The germline V gene has CDR1 SSHAT and CDR2 FNYEAQ (reference sequence). This CDR3 comprises 16 residues. The CDR3 sequence is CASSLETSGRLGEQFF. The CDR3 DNA is TGTGCTAGCAGCTTAGAAACTAGCGGGAGATTAGGTGAGCAGTTCTTC. Variable domain in full (rest from reference TRBV7-7 and TRBJ2-1): GAGVSQSPRYKVTKRGQDVTLRCDPISSHATLYWYQQALGQGPEFLTYFNYEAQPDKSGLPSDRFSAERPEGSISTLTIQRTEQRDSAMYRCASSLETSGRLGEQFFGPGTRLTVL.